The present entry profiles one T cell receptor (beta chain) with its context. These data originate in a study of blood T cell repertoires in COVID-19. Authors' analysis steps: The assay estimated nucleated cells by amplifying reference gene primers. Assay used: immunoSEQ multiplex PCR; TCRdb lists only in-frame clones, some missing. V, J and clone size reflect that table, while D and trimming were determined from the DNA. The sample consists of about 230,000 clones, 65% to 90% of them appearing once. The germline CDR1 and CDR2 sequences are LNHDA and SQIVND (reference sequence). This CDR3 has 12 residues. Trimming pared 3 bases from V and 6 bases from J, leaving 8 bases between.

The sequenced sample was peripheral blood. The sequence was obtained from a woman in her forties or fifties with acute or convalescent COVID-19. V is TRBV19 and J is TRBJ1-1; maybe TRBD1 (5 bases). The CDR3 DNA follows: TGTGCCAGTAGTATGTGGGGCGCTGAAGCTTTCTTT. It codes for CASSMWGAEAFF.